A single sample is the source of the 24 T cell receptor beta chains below, sequenced in a study of blood T cell repertoires in COVID-19 (dated by TCRdb to about 2020). Libraries were prepared through the immunoSEQ multiplex PCR assay. TCRdb took over this immuneACCESS table, retaining in-frame rearrangements with V and J assigned. Such tables are incomplete; in checked studies, under half of the missing clones stem from an unresolved V gene, and the remainder is unexplained. The sample includes approximately 41,000 clones, with roughly nine tenths observed a single time. The ten largest make up around 10% of the sample. Sequencing input: peripheral blood. Every receptor here comes from a woman older than 75 with active COVID-19.

This chain's CDR3 is CAWEKGGNQPQHF. DNA of the CDR3: TGTGCCTGGGAAAAGGGCGGGAATCAGCCCCAGCATTTT. The chain couples TRBV30 to TRBJ1-5; D is unresolved. Trimming pared 5 bases from V and 4 bases from J, leaving 12 bases between. The CDR3 is made up of 13 amino acids. Germline values: CDR1 GTSNPN, CDR2 SVGIG (reference sequence).

This clone was observed a single time. CDR3 residues: CASSQAGTAFYGYTF. The CDR3 coding sequence is TGTGCCAGCAGCCAAGCCGGGACAGCTTTCTATGGCTACACCTTC. This chain links TRBV4-2 with TRBJ1-2, with 7 nucleotides matching TRBD1. CDR1 and CDR2 from the germline V gene are LGHNA and YNFKEQ. This CDR3 has 15 residues. J lost 4 bases, V lost 1 base, and 6 bases had no gene match.

The chain employs TRBV3-1 (or the pseudogene TRBV3-2) and TRBJ2-1; D unclear. Germline V lookup: CDR1 LGHDT, CDR2 YNNKEL (reference sequence). The CDR3 extends over 11 amino acids. The V gene lost 4 bases and the J gene lost 12 bases, with 10 bases spanning the gap. CDR3 DNA: TGTGCCAGCAGCCTTCTCACAGTGCAGTTCTTC. This codes for CASSLLTVQFF.

This clone was observed a single time. This rearrangement joins TRBV9 to TRBJ1-2; 8 bases are shared with TRBD1. CDR1 SGDLS and CDR2 YYNGEE come from the germline V gene. The CDR3 spans 14 residues. V gave up 4 bases and J gave up 1 base; unmatched junction bases: 3. In DNA, the CDR3 is TGTGCCAGCAGCCTTGGACAGGGTAACTATGGCTACACCTTC. Translating it yields CASSLGQGNYGYTF.

CDR3 amino acids: CASSQAGTGGSPLHF. The CDR3 DNA reads TGTGCCAGCAGCCAAGCCGGGACAGGGGGTTCACCCCTCCACTTT. This rearrangement joins TRBV3-1 (or the pseudogene TRBV3-2) to TRBJ1-6; 11 bases match TRBD1. This CDR3 region has 15 residues. V trimming: 1 base; J trimming: 9 bases; junction bases outside the gene matches: 2. Per germline, CDR1 LGHDT and CDR2 YNNKEL (reference sequence).

With regard to this clone: The junction departs from germline at one end; a sequencing error may be responsible. This chain joins TRBV7-9 and TRBJ2-1, with 16 bases aligning to TRBD2. This CDR3 is built from 16 residues. Germline values: CDR1 SEHNR, CDR2 FQNEAQ (reference sequence). CDR3 coding DNA: TGTGCCAGCAGCTTAATGGGCGGGACTAGCGGGGGGGCCGGAATCTTC. This codes for CASSLMGGTSGGAGIF.

The rearrangement uses TRBV7-9 and TRBJ1-6, with D perhaps TRBD1 (6 bases). Germline V CDR1 and CDR2: SEHNR, FQNEAQ (reference sequence). The CDR3 contains 16 residues. V was cut by 5 bases and J by 5 bases, with 16 bases left in between. DNA for the CDR3: TGTGCCAGCAGCCCACTAGGACAGCAGAATAATTCACCCCTCCACTTT. Translating it yields CASSPLGQQNNSPLHF.

The chain has TRBV19 and TRBJ2-1; 7 bases line up with TRBD1. V lost 4 bases to trimming and J lost 4 bases; unmatched junction nucleotides: 7. The length of the CDR3 is 15 residues. Germline lookup yields CDR1 LNHDA and CDR2 SQIVND (reference sequence). CDR3 loop: CASSTHRGPYNEQFF. In nucleotides, the CDR3 is TGTGCCAGTAGTACGCACAGGGGACCATACAATGAGCAGTTCTTC.

The chain has TRBV15 and TRBJ1-2; TRBD1 matches 8 bases. J was trimmed by 6 bases and V by 4 bases; bases with no gene match: 16. Per germline, CDR1 LNHNV and CDR2 YYDKDF (reference sequence). CDR3 length: 17 amino acids. This chain's CDR3 is CATSTKSRGRIDDGYTF. The CDR3, as DNA: TGTGCCACCAGCACTAAATCCAGGGGGCGCATAGATGATGGCTACACCTTC.

V gene TRBV25-1 combines with J gene TRBJ1-2; a possible D gene is TRBD1 (6 bases). This CDR3 region has 13 residues. V lost 3 bases, J lost 1 base, and 6 bases lay in between. Germline CDR1 reads MGHDK; CDR2 reads SYGVNS. CDR3 DNA sequence: TGTGCCAGCAGTGAGGGACATAACTATGGCTACACCTTC. This encodes CASSEGHNYGYTF.

The V and J genes are TRBV6-5 and TRBJ2-7, with no clear D. The CDR3 has 15 residues. Germline V lookup: CDR1 MNHEY, CDR2 SVGAGI. Trimming removed 11 bases from V and 2 bases from J, with 22 bases in between. DNA of the CDR3: TGTGCCTCCCGATCGCGAGGTTCTCTCCCCTACGAGCAGTACTTC. As protein: CASRSRGSLPYEQYF.

The gene calls are TRBV19 and TRBJ2-7; 13 bases map to TRBD2. The J segment lost 6 bases and the V segment lost 4 bases, leaving 6 bases of the junction unmatched. Germline V gene data show CDR1 as LNHDA and CDR2 as SQIVND (reference sequence). CDR3 length: 15 amino acids. In DNA, the CDR3 is TGTGCCAGTAGTACACTAGCGGGGGGGCTTGCCGAGCAGTACTTC. It codes for CASSTLAGGLAEQYF.

This chain uses TRBV4-1 with TRBJ2-5; 12 bases are shared with TRBD1. The CDR3 consists of 15 residues. V dropped 5 bases and J dropped 5; count of bases not matched to a gene: 6. The germline CDR1 and CDR2 sequences are MGHRA and YSYEKL. CDR3 protein: CASSLLGTGGETQYF. CDR3 bases: TGCGCCAGCAGCTTACTTGGGACAGGGGGCGAGACCCAGTACTTC.

The rearrangement links TRBV10-2 to TRBJ2-3; 8 nucleotides align to TRBD1. Trimming at V came to 5 bases and at J to 5 bases, leaving 6 bases not matched to a gene. Germline V CDR1 and CDR2: WSHSY, SAAADI. This CDR3 region has 14 residues. Here the CDR3 DNA reads TGCGCCAGCAGTTGGGACAGGTCAAGAGATACGCAGTATTTT. Translating gives CASSWDRSRDTQYF.

This clone was seen only a few times. The V call is TRBV27, the J call TRBJ2-3, with a weak D call TRBD1 (5 bases). The CDR3 sequence is 14 residues long. The germline V gene encodes CDR1 MNHEY and CDR2 SMNVEV (reference sequence). Trimming pared 1 base from V and 4 bases from J, leaving 9 bases between. CDR3 sequence reads: CASSLFQGSDTQYF. Here the CDR3 DNA reads TGTGCCAGCAGTTTATTCCAGGGTTCAGATACGCAGTATTTT.

J is TRBJ2-2 and V is TRBV28; 8 bases align to TRBD1. The CDR3 has 14 residues. The V segment lost 1 base and the J segment 6 bases; nucleotides outside the gene matches: 1. Germline-derived CDR1 and CDR2 are MDHEN and SYDVKM. CDR3 DNA sequence: TGTGCCAGCAGTTTATTACAGGGGGCCGGGGAGCTGTTTTTT. This gives the protein CASSLLQGAGELFF.

The CDR3 bases are TGTGCCAGCAGCTTAACGGGCCCGGGAACCCGCACAGATACGCAGTATTTT. Translation gives CASSLTGPGTRTDTQYF. The chain has TRBV7-3 and TRBJ2-3, with D possibly being TRBD2 (5 bases). The CDR3 has 17 residues. Per germline, CDR1 SGHTA and CDR2 FQGTGA. Trimming pared 0 bases from V and 1 base from J, leaving 14 bases between.

The CDR3 sequence: CASSSVAGERSEQFF. In DNA form, the CDR3 reads TGTGCCAGCAGCTCGGTAGCGGGGGAACGTAGTGAGCAGTTCTTC. This chain connects TRBV11-3 to TRBJ2-1; 9 positions match TRBD2. CDR3 size: 15 residues. Germline CDR1 is SGHNT and CDR2 is YENEEA. V trimming: 4 bases; J trimming: 9 bases; junction bases outside the gene matches: 10.

The chain joins TRBV28 to TRBJ1-1; D perhaps matches TRBD1 (6 bases). Looked up from germline, CDR1 is MDHEN and CDR2 is SYDVKM. Trimming pared 1 base from V and 1 base from J, leaving 13 bases between. This CDR3 has 16 amino acids. CDR3 loop: CASSLLAGGRNTEAFF. The CDR3, as DNA: TGTGCCAGCAGTTTATTGGCGGGGGGGCGGAACACTGAAGCTTTCTTT.

This rearrangement joins TRBV4-3 to TRBJ2-3, with TRBD2 identical over 8 bases. Trimming took 8 bases from V and 5 from J; bases not matched to a gene: 9. CDR1 and CDR2 from the germline V gene are LGHNA and YSLEER. The CDR3 runs 14 residues. The CDR3 is CASSGGGQGDTQYF. The CDR3 region has the DNA TGCGCCAGCTCCGGGGGGGGCCAGGGAGATACGCAGTATTTT.

The chain has TRBV3-1 (or the pseudogene TRBV3-2) and TRBJ2-3; 7 nucleotides align to TRBD1. After removal of 1 base from V and 1 base from J, the junction contained 5 bases not matched to a gene. Germline CDR1 LGHDT, CDR2 YNNKEL (reference sequence). This CDR3 comprises 16 residues. CDR3 in amino acids: CASSQALTGGTDTQYF. The CDR3 DNA sequence: TGTGCCAGCAGCCAAGCCCTTACAGGGGGCACAGATACGCAGTATTTT.

The CDR3 loop is CASSSRSGYTDTQYF. The CDR3, as DNA: TGTGCCAGCAGCTCGCGGTCGGGGTACACAGATACGCAGTATTTT. The chain joins TRBV7-8 to TRBJ2-3, with D maybe TRBD2 (5 bases). Trimming removed 4 bases at V and 2 bases at J, with 13 bases between. CDR1 is SGHVS, CDR2 FQNEAQ, per germline. CDR3 size: 15 residues.

V gene TRBV9 combines with J gene TRBJ2-5; tentative D call: TRBD2 (6 bases). Germline values: CDR1 SGDLS, CDR2 YYNGEE. The CDR3 is 13 residues long. Trimming took 3 bases from V and 7 from J, leaving 13 bases between them. The CDR3 spells CASSGSGSGTQYF. CDR3 sequence (DNA): TGTGCCAGCAGCGGTAGCGGTTCGGGGACCCAGTACTTC.

V is TRBV19 and J is TRBJ1-2, with TRBD1 matching 8 bases. Germline assignment: CDR1 LNHDA and CDR2 SQIVND (reference sequence). V gave up 10 bases and J gave up 2 bases; unmatched junction bases: 9. This CDR3 is 14 amino acids long. CDR3 DNA: TGTGCCACACAAAGGACAGGGAGCAACTATGGCTACACCTTC. This translates into CATQRTGSNYGYTF.